This TCR beta chain emerged from a study of T-cell memory formation after mild COVID-19. The overall study: Each donor largely had its own TCR clusters.

From the 5' RACE reads, TCRdb called clonotypes with MiXCR, one entry per CDR3 protein. The sample includes over 350,000 distinct CDR3 sequences, 15% to 20% of them seen just once. Study-wide findings and caveats: Cross-reactive memory appears to have joined, as suggested by some responding clones showing up in pre-infection memory.

Per the germline V gene, CDR1 is SSHAT and CDR2 is FNYEAQ (reference sequence). The CDR3 is 18 residues long. This clonotype was seen repeatedly, ten times or more. Its antigen is unknown. Relative to the germline gene, one junction end is altered; a read error may explain this. The chain is built from TRBV7-7 and TRBJ2-5; 11 bases fit TRBD2. This TCR was sampled from a young man who had mild COVID-19 (a few samples of this study predate the infection). Cell type and time point are not known. The sample consisted of PBMCs or a T cell subset sorted from them (not recorded which). The CDR3 DNA sequence: TGTGCTAGCAGCTTAGGGTGGCCGGGACTAGCGGTTCAAGAGACCCAGTACTTC. Translating it yields CASSLGWPGLAVQETQYF. Combining the CDR3 with reference TRBV7-7 and TRBJ2-5 gives the whole variable domain GAGVSQSPRYKVTKRGQDVTLRCDPISSHATLYWYQQALGQGPEFLTYFNYEAQPDKSGLPSDRFSAERPEGSISTLTIQRTEQRDSAMYRCASSLGWPGLAVQETQYFGPGTRLLVL.